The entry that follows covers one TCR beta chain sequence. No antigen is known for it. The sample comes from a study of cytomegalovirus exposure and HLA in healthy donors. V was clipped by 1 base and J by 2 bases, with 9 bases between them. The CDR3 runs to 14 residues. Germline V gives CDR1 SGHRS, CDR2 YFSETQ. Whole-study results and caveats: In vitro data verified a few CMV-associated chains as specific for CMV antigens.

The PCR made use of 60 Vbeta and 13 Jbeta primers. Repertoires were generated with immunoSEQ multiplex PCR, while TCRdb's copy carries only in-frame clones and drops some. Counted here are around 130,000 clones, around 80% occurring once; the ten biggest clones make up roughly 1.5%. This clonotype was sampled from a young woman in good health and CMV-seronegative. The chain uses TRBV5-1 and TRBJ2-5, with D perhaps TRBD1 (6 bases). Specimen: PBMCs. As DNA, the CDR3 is TGCGCCAGCAGCTTGCCGGACAGACAAGAGACCCAGTACTTC. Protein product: CASSLPDRQETQYF. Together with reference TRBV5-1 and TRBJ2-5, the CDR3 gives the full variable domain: KAGVTQTPRYLIKTRGQQVTLSCSPISGHRSVSWYQQTPGQGLQFLFEYFSETQRNKGNFPGRFSGRQFSNSRSEMNVSTLELGDSALYLCASSLPDRQETQYFGPGTRLLVL.